This T cell receptor (beta chain) was captured in a study of T cells in localized non-small cell lung cancer. Overall study findings and caveats: Uninvolved adjacent lung showed peak T cell clonality, exceeding tumor.

Some clones are missing from TCRdb's copy, which holds only in-frame ones; the method was immunoSEQ multiplex PCR. This sample has around 80,000 clones; around 80% occur once, and the top ten carry around 21%. As regards this clone: Antigen specificity is unknown.

CDR3 size: 14 residues. CDR1 and CDR2 (germline): MNHNS, SASEGT. The trim removed 3 bases at V and 7 bases at J, leaving 8 bases unmatched. The sample in question was PBMCs, obtained before any cancer treatment. The TCR comes from a man aged 40 to 69 with stage II squamous cell lung carcinoma. The rearrangement uses TRBV6-1 and TRBJ2-5; 7 bases fit TRBD2. This CDR3 reads CASSDGASGGTQYF. CDR3 bases: TGTGCCAGCAGTGACGGGGCTAGCGGCGGGACCCAGTACTTC.